These 8 T cell receptor beta chains were all obtained from the same sample, sequenced in a study of T cell responses to AZD1222 COVID-19 vaccine (dated by TCRdb to about 2021). Library preparation was by the immunoSEQ multiplex PCR assay. This immuneACCESS table, as held by TCRdb, lists in-frame sequences with V and J called but not all clones. Of the missing ones, under half trace to an unresolved V gene in checked studies; the others have no known cause. This sample gives around 120,000 clones in total; roughly 90% of them show up just once. About 10% of the sample rests with the top ten. Per the publication, the time point label means: baseline before first vaccination. Sequencing used peripheral blood, obtained on day 0 of AZD1222 vaccination. These receptor sequences come from an adult in good health.

The chain uses TRBV11-3 and TRBJ1-1; D might be TRBD1 (6 bases). In germline, CDR1 is SGHNT, CDR2 YENEEA. The V and J ends lost 2 bases and 5 bases respectively, with 12 bases between them. The CDR3 totals 14 residues. The CDR3 coding sequence is TGTGCCAGCAGCTTATTCAGGGGCGCGACTGAAGCTTTCTTT. Encoded protein: CASSLFRGATEAFF.

V is TRBV27 and J is TRBJ1-1, with D perhaps TRBD1 (5 bases). Germline V gene sequence: CDR1 MNHEY, CDR2 SMNVEV (reference sequence). The CDR3 extends over 15 amino acids. Between the trimmed V and J ends, which lost 5 bases and 0 bases, there was a span of 13 bases. The CDR3 reads CASSTPGTVNTEAFF. The CDR3 nucleotides read TGTGCCAGCAGTACACCCGGGACGGTGAACACTGAAGCTTTCTTT.

This chain joins TRBV2 and TRBJ2-5; 7 bases match TRBD2. Germline V gene data show CDR1 as SNHLY and CDR2 as FYNNEI. This CDR3 comprises 18 residues. V lost 5 bases and J lost 1; bases outside the gene matches: 16. CDR3 protein: CASSPGGRLVWGQETQYF. The DNA for the CDR3 is TGTGCCAGCAGTCCCGGGGGGAGACTAGTTTGGGGCCAAGAGACCCAGTACTTC.

The chain carries TRBV13 and TRBJ2-1; 10 nucleotides line up with TRBD1. This CDR3 has 16 residues. Germline trimming cut 5 bases from V and 5 bases from J; bases unmatched to any gene: 9. From germline, CDR1 is PRHDT and CDR2 FYEKMQ (reference sequence). CDR3 in DNA: TGTGCCAGCAGCACAATATCCGGGACAGGGGACAATGAGCAGTTCTTC. Protein product: CASSTISGTGDNEQFF.

CDR3 DNA: TGTGCCAGCAGTTCTATAACAACTAATGAAAAACTGTTTTTT. This codes for CASSSITTNEKLFF. The chain carries TRBV27 and TRBJ1-4; D unclear. The CDR3 extends over 14 amino acids. CDR1 MNHEY and CDR2 SMNVEV come from the germline V gene (reference sequence). Trimming left V 4 bases short and J 0 bases short, with 6 bases between.

This chain links TRBV5-1 with TRBJ1-1; tentative D call: TRBD1 (5 bases). The CDR3 covers 18 residues. The germline gives CDR1 SGHRS, CDR2 YFSETQ. The germline V and J ends were trimmed by 0 bases and 3 bases, with 21 bases remaining between them. CDR3 sequence reads: CASSLEGLGSSRDTEAFF. CDR3 bases: TGCGCCAGCAGCTTGGAGGGACTAGGTTCTTCGAGGGACACTGAAGCTTTCTTT.

The chain recombines TRBV6-1 with TRBJ2-7, with 10 bases that match TRBD2. This CDR3 comprises 15 residues. With 3 bases clipped from V and 4 bases from J, the junction kept 6 bases outside the gene matches. Germline lookup yields CDR1 MNHNS and CDR2 SASEGT. The CDR3 region is CASSEPRTSGYEQYF. CDR3 DNA: TGTGCCAGCAGTGAGCCAAGGACTAGCGGATACGAGCAGTACTTC.

The CDR3 coding sequence is TGTGCCACCCTGACAGGGGGCGACACTGAAGCTTTCTTT. It encodes CATLTGGDTEAFF. The chain recombines TRBV18 with TRBJ1-1, with TRBD1 matching 10 bases. V shed 10 bases and J 3 bases; nucleotides not matched to a gene: 5. This CDR3 contains 13 residues. Germline-derived CDR1 and CDR2 are KGHSH and LQKENI.